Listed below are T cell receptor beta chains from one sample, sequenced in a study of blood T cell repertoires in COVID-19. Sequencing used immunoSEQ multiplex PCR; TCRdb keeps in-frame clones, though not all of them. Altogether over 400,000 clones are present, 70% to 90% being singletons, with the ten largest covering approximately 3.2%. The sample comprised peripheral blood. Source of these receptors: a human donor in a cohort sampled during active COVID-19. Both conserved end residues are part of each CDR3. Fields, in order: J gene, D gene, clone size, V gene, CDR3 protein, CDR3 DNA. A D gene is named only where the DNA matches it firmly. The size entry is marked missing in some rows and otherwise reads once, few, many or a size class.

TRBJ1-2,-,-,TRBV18,CASSPQGRSGYTF,TGTGCCAGCTCACCTCAGGGAAGAAGTGGCTACACCTTC
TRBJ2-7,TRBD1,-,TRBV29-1,CSVDRGNYEQYF,TGCAGCGTCGACAGGGGAAACTACGAGCAGTACTTC
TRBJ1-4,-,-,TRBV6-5,CASRLILNEKLFF,TGTGCCAGCAGACTCATTCTGAATGAAAAACTGTTTTTT
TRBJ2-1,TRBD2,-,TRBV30,CAWSGSGDNEQFF,TGTGCCTGGAGCGGGAGCGGGGACAATGAGCAGTTCTTC
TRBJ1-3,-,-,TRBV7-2,CASSLDGQGRVVGNTIYF,TGTGCCAGCAGCTTAGACGGACAAGGCAGGGTGGTTGGAAACACCATATATTTT
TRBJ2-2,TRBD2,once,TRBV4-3,CASSRFSGGSDGELFF,TGCGCCAGCAGCCGCTTCTCGGGGGGGTCGGACGGGGAGCTGTTTTTT
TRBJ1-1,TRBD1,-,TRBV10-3,CAIRDRADTEAFF,TGTGCCATCAGGGACAGGGCCGACACTGAAGCTTTCTTT
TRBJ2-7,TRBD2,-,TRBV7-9,CASSLATSSYEQYF,TGTGCCAGCAGCTTAGCGACTAGCTCTTACGAGCAGTACTTC
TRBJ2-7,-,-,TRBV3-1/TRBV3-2,CASSHAPKSSYEQYF,TGTGCCAGCAGCCATGCCCCCAAGAGCTCCTACGAGCAGTACTTC
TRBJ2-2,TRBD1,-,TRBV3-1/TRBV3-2,CASSQDRVQNTGELFF,TGTGCCAGCAGCCAGGACAGGGTACAAAACACCGGGGAGCTGTTTTTT
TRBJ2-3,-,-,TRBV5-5,CASSLLARGTTDTQYF,TGTGCCAGCAGCCTCCTGGCCCGGGGTACGACAGATACGCAGTATTTT
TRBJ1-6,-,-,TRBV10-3,CAISESLVLYSPLHF,TGTGCCATCAGTGAGTCACTGGTTCTATATTCACCCCTCCACTTT
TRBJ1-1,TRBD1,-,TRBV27,CASSSPTGRFTEAFF,TGTGCCAGCAGTTCCCCGACAGGGAGGTTCACTGAAGCTTTCTTT
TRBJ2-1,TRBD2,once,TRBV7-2,CASSLQPSGSSYNEQFF,TGTGCCAGCAGCTTACAACCGAGCGGGAGCTCCTACAATGAGCAGTTCTTC
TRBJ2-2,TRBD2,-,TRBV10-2,CASSEPGTSVTGELFF,TGCGCCAGCAGTGAGCCCGGGACTAGCGTCACCGGGGAGCTGTTTTTT
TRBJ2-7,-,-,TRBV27,CASSSIDSTYEQYF,TGTGCCAGCAGTTCAATCGACAGCACCTACGAGCAGTACTTC
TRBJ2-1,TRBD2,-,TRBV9,CASSGTEREWGSNEQFF,TGTGCCAGCAGCGGAACCGAGCGGGAGTGGGGGAGCAATGAGCAGTTCTTC
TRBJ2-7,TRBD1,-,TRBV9,CASSGTGDYEQYF,TGTGCCAGCAGCGGGACAGGGGACTACGAGCAGTACTTC
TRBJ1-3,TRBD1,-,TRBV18,CASSPGTGGNTIYF,TGTGCCAGCTCCCCCGGGACAGGCGGAAACACCATATATTTT
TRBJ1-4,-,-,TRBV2,CASRGLRLFF,TGTGCCAGCAGGGGCTTGAGACTGTTTTTT
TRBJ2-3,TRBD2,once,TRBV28,CASSTLAGADTDTQYF,TGTGCCAGCAGTACCCTAGCGGGAGCCGACACAGATACGCAGTATTTT
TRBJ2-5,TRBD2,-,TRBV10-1,CASTPLAGERETQYF,TGCGCCAGCACGCCCCTAGCGGGAGAAAGGGAGACCCAGTACTTC
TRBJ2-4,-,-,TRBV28,CASSLVGKSDAKNIQYF,TGTGCCAGCAGTTTAGTGGGCAAAAGTGACGCCAAAAACATTCAGTACTTC
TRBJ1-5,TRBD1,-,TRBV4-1,CASSQGDSHNQPQHF,TGCGCCAGCAGCCAAGGGGACAGCCACAATCAGCCCCAGCATTTT
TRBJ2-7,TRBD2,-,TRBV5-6,CASSLAASGAYEQYF,TGTGCCAGCAGCTTGGCGGCTAGCGGGGCATACGAGCAGTACTTC
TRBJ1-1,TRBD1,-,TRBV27,CASSPRDRATAFF,TGTGCCAGCAGTCCCCGGGACAGGGCAACAGCTTTCTTT
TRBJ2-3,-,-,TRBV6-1,CASSERRADTQYF,TGTGCCAGCAGTGAACGCAGGGCAGATACGCAGTATTTT
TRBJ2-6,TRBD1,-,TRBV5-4,CASRPGTGTGANVLTF,TGTGCCAGCAGGCCCGGGACAGGGACTGGGGCCAACGTCCTGACTTTC
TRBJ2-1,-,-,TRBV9,CASSSRTPSSYNEQFF,TGTGCCAGCAGCTCCCGGACTCCCAGCTCCTACAATGAGCAGTTCTTC